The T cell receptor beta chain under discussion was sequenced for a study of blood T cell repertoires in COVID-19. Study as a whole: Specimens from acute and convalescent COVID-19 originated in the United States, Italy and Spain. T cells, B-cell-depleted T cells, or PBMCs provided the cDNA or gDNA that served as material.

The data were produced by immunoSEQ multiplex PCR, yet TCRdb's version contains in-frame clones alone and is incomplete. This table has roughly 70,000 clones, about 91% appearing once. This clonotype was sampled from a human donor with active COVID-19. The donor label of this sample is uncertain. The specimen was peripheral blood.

CDR3 DNA: TGTGCCAGTAGCCCCGAAGGTCTAGTTATAAACGAGCAGTACTTC. Translation: CASSPEGLVINEQYF. The V call is TRBV19, the J call TRBJ2-7; D is uncertain. Trimming pared 6 bases from V and 5 bases from J, leaving 20 bases between. This CDR3 spans 15 amino acids. From germline, CDR1 is LNHDA and CDR2 SQIVND (reference sequence). Using reference TRBV19 and TRBJ2-7 for the parts outside the CDR3, the full variable domain is DGGITQSPKYLFRKEGQNVTLSCEQNLNHDAMYWYRQDPGQGLRLIYYSQIVNDFQKGDIAEGYSVSREKKESFPLTVTSAQKNPTAFYLCASSPEGLVINEQYFGPGTRLTVT.